Many counts were recorded for the clone carrying this T cell receptor (beta chain). Its antigen remains unidentified. Germline V gene sequence: CDR1 MNHEY, CDR2 SMNVEV (reference sequence). Trimming removed 6 bases from V and 7 bases from J; junction bases left unmatched: 8. The CDR3 has 15 residues. The entry originates in a study of CD8 T cells in ankylosing spondylitis. Researchers built TCR beta libraries using quantitative 5'-RACE with molecular barcodes. TCRdb used MiXCR to reprocess the 5' RACE reads, holding one entry per CDR3 protein. Here the sample spans roughly 250,000 distinct CDR3 sequences, 10% to 13% being singletons. Overall study findings and caveats: What appeared characteristic of ankylosing spondylitis blood was a TCR beta motif of 7 or 8 highly homologous variants.

The material sequenced was blood, either unsorted or a sorted T cell fraction (not recorded which). This receptor was taken from a male donor with ankylosing spondylitis or in good health (not recorded which). The rearrangement uses TRBV27 and TRBJ2-1; TRBD2 matches 11 bases. CDR3 nucleotides: TGTGCCAGCAGACTTAGCGGGGGGGCCGGGAATGAGCAGTTCTTC. Protein: CASRLSGGAGNEQFF.